The T cell receptor beta chain under discussion was sequenced for a study of T-cell reconstitution after alpha-beta-depleted transplantation in children. Preparation of the TCRbeta library involved a method that used unique molecular identifiers. TCRdb processed the PCR reads anew with MiXCR; each CDR3 protein has one entry. The sample lists more than 450,000 distinct CDR3 sequences, roughly 18% occurring once. The CDR3 is 16 amino acids. Germline V gives CDR1 MNHEY, CDR2 SVGAGI. J lost 9 bases, V lost 1 base, and 10 bases had no gene match. J is TRBJ2-1 and V is TRBV6-5, with TRBD2 matching over 9 bases. The TCR comes from a human donor who donated a stem cell graft to a child with acute lymphoblastic leukemia. The source material was PBMCs from the stem cell graft donor, sampled from the stem cell graft. CDR3 amino acids: CASSYWASGAQIEQFF. The CDR3 bases are TGTGCCAGCAGTTACTGGGCTAGCGGGGCTCAGATTGAGCAGTTCTTC.